This T cell receptor (beta chain) was recorded in a study of blood T cell repertoires in COVID-19. CDR1 and CDR2 (germline): LNHNV, YYDKDF (reference sequence). The V gene lost 0 bases and the J gene lost 2 bases, with 14 bases spanning the gap. CDR3 length: 16 amino acids. Allocation to cohorts depended on clinical history reported by the participants. The table came from immunoSEQ multiplex PCR; TCRdb's copy has only in-frame clones and leaves some out. Among over 300,000 clones listed, 70% to 90% were seen once. This clone was observed once. This sequence was found in a woman aged 25 to 45 with acute COVID-19. This rearrangement joins TRBV15 to TRBJ2-7; the D gene is possibly TRBD1 (6 bases). The sequenced sample consisted of PBMCs or T cells enriched from blood (not recorded which). CDR3 loop: CATSRDVAGAAYEQYF. The CDR3 DNA sequence: TGTGCCACCAGCAGAGACGTGGCAGGGGCCGCCTACGAGCAGTACTTC.